Each of the 9 T cell receptor beta chains below was sequenced from the same sample in a study of T-cell memory formation after mild COVID-19. TCRdb called the 5' RACE reads again in MiXCR, with one record for every CDR3 protein. The data show fewer than 500,000 distinct CDR3 sequences, more than 20% seen once. Input material: PBMCs or a T cell subset sorted from them (not recorded which). The receptors derive from an adult woman who had mild COVID-19 (a few samples of this study predate the infection). Cell type and time point are not known.

As DNA, the CDR3 is TGTGCCAGCAGCGCCAGAGGCGGTAGCGGGATAGTTTACAATGAGCAGTTCTTC. This sequence encodes CASSARGGSGIVYNEQFF. This chain uses TRBV13 with TRBJ2-1; 8 bases line up with TRBD2. The CDR3 extends over 18 amino acids. V trimming: 5 bases; J trimming: 4 bases; junction bases outside the gene matches: 16. Germline V gives CDR1 PRHDT, CDR2 FYEKMQ (reference sequence).

The gene calls are TRBV7-9 and TRBJ2-3, with D tentatively TRBD2 (6 bases). V was clipped by 8 bases and J by 4 bases, with 7 bases between them. The CDR3 is made up of 11 amino acids. CDR1 and CDR2 (germline): SEHNR, FQNEAQ (reference sequence). CDR3: CASGRPDTQYF. The CDR3 nucleotides are TGTGCCAGCGGGAGGCCAGATACGCAGTATTTT.

This rearrangement joins TRBV4-1 to TRBJ1-3, with D hard to call. The CDR3 totals 16 residues. CDR1 is MGHRA and CDR2 is YSYEKL in the germline V gene. V was trimmed by 1 base and J by 0 bases, leaving 10 bases between them. CDR3 coding DNA: TGCGCCAGCAGCCAAGTGATTGCGGTCTCTGGAAACACCATATATTTT. The encoded protein is CASSQVIAVSGNTIYF.

This clonotype was detected only a few times. The chain combines TRBV5-5 with TRBJ2-7; 7 bases map to TRBD2. The CDR3 is 15 residues long. Looked up from germline, CDR1 is SGHKS and CDR2 is YYEKEE (reference sequence). The J segment lost 1 base and the V segment lost 5 bases, leaving 9 bases of the junction unmatched. The CDR3 DNA follows: TGTGCCAGCAGTCCATGGAGCGGGGTGTCCTACGAGCAGTACTTC. Encoded protein: CASSPWSGVSYEQYF. The variable domain in full, with the rest retrieved from reference TRBV5-5 and TRBJ2-7, is DAGVTQSPTHLIKTRGQQVTLRCSPISGHKSVSWYQQVLGQGPQFIFQYYEKEERGRGNFPDRFSARQFPNYSSELNVNALLLGDSALYLCASSPWSGVSYEQYFGPGTRLTVT.

This clonotype was seen at least ten times. The V call is TRBV4-2, the J call TRBJ2-7, with no clear D. Germline values: CDR1 LGHNA, CDR2 YNFKEQ. Trimming took 1 base from V and 4 from J, leaving 5 bases between them. CDR3 length: 12 amino acids. CDR3 nucleotides: TGTGCCAGCAGCCAAGGCGTTTACGAGCAGTACTTC. It specifies CASSQGVYEQYF.

The V gene is TRBV27, the J gene TRBJ2-1, with D maybe TRBD2 (6 bases). CDR1 MNHEY and CDR2 SMNVEV come from the germline V gene (reference sequence). The CDR3 has 14 residues. Trimming cost V 11 bases and J 6 bases, with 20 bases left between them. The DNA for the CDR3 is TGTGCCGGCATCGACCGACTAGTAAGCAATGAGCAGTTCTTC. It codes for CAGIDRLVSNEQFF.

A few counts support this clonotype. The rearrangement uses TRBV10-3 and TRBJ1-2; no firm D call. Germline V gives CDR1 ENHRY, CDR2 SYGVKD. The length of the CDR3 is 15 residues. V was pared by 6 bases and J by 4 bases, with 18 bases between. The CDR3 DNA follows: TGTGCCATCAGCCAAGCGGTGGGCAGTTCCTATGGCTACACCTTC. This gives the protein CAISQAVGSSYGYTF.

This clonotype turned up a few times. J is TRBJ1-5 and V is TRBV5-5; D is uncertain. This CDR3 has 15 amino acids. Per the germline V gene, CDR1 is SGHKS and CDR2 is YYEKEE (reference sequence). The V and J ends lost 2 bases and 7 bases respectively, with 16 bases between them. The CDR3 DNA reads as TGTGCCAGCAGCTTTGCCGGGTTGGGGATCCAGCCCCAGCATTTT. It specifies CASSFAGLGIQPQHF.

V and J are TRBV15 and TRBJ2-3; tentatively, D is TRBD2 (6 bases). Trimming shortened V by 1 base and J by 0 bases, and 8 bases separated the two germline ends. From germline, CDR1 is LNHNV and CDR2 YYDKDF (reference sequence). The CDR3 runs to 15 residues. The CDR3 is CATSRALASTDTQYF. The CDR3 DNA is TGTGCCACCAGCAGAGCCCTAGCGAGCACAGATACGCAGTATTTT.